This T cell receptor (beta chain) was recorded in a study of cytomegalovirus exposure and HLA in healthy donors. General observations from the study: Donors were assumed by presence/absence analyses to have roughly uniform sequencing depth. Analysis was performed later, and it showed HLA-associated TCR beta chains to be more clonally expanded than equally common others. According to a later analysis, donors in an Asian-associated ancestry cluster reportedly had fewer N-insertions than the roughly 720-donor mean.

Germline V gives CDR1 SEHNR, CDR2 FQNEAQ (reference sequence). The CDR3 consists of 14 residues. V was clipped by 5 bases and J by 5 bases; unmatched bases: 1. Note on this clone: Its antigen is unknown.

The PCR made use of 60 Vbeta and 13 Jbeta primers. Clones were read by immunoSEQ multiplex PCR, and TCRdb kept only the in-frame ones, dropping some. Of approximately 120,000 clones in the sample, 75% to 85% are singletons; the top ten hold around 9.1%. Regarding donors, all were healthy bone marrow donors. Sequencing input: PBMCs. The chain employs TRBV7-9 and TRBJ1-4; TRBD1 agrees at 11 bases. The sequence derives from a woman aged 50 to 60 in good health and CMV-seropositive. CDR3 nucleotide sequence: TGTGCCAGCAGCAGGGACAGGGGGAATGAAAAACTGTTTTTT. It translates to CASSRDRGNEKLFF.